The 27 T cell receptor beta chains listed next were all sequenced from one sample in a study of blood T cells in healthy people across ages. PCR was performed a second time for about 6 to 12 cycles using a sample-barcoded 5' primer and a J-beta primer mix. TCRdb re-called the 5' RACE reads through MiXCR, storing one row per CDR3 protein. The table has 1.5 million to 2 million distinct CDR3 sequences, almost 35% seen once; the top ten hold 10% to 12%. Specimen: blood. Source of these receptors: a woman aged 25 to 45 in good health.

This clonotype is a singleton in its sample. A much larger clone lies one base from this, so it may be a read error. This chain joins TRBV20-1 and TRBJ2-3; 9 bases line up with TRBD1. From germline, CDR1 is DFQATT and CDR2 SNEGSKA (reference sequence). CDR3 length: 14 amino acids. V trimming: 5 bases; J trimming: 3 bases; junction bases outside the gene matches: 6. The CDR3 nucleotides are TGCAGTGCTTCCGAGACAGGGGGTACAGATACGCAGTATTTT. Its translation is CSASETGGTDTQYF.

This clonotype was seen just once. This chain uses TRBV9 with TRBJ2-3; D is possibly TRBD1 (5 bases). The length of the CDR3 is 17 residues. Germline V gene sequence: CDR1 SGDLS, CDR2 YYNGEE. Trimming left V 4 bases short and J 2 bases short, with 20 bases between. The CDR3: CASSPRALSASTDTQYF. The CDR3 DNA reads TGTGCCAGCAGCCCCAGGGCCCTCTCGGCATCCACAGATACGCAGTATTTT.

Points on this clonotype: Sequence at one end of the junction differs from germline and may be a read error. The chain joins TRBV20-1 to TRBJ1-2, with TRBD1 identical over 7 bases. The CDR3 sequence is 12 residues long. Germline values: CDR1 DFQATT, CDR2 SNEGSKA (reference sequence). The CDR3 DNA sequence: TGCAGTGCCCGACAGGGAGACTATGACTACACCTTC. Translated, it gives CSARQGDYDYTF.

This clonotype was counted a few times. The CDR3 DNA follows: TGTGCCAGCAGGCCTAACAGGCCCCAGTACGAGCAGTACTTC. Its protein is CASRPNRPQYEQYF. The chain uses TRBV28 and TRBJ2-7; the D gene is possibly TRBD1 (5 bases). V lost 6 bases and J lost 4, with 16 bases in between. The CDR3 contains 14 residues. In germline, CDR1 is MDHEN, CDR2 SYDVKM.

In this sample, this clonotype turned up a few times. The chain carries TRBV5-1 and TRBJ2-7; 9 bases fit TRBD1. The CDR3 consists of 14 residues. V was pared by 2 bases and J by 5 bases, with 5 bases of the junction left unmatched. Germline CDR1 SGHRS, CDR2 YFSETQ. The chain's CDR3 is CASSFRDRVDEQYF. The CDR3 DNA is TGCGCCAGCAGCTTCCGGGACAGGGTTGACGAGCAGTACTTC.

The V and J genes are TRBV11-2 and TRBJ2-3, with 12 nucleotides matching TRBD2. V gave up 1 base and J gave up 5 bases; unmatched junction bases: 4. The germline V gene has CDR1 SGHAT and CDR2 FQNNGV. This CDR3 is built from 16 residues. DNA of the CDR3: TGTGCCAGCAGCTTAGGGGCTAGCGGGAGGGGAGATACGCAGTATTTT. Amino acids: CASSLGASGRGDTQYF.

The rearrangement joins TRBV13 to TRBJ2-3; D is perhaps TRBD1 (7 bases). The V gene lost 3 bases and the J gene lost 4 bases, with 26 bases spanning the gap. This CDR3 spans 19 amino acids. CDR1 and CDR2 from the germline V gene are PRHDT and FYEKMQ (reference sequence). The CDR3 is CASSFYYHLQGRGPDTQYF. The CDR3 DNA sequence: TGTGCCAGCAGCTTCTACTACCACCTACAGGGGCGGGGACCAGATACGCAGTATTTT.

Here the CDR3 reads CASSPRDRGPYGYTF. CDR3 nucleotide sequence: TGTGCCAGCAGTCCCCGGGACAGGGGCCCTTATGGCTACACCTTC. The gene calls are TRBV27 and TRBJ1-2; TRBD1 agrees at 10 bases. The CDR3 covers 15 residues. Trimming cost V 5 bases and J 5 bases; bases outside gene matches: 8. Germline CDR1 is MNHEY and CDR2 is SMNVEV (reference sequence).

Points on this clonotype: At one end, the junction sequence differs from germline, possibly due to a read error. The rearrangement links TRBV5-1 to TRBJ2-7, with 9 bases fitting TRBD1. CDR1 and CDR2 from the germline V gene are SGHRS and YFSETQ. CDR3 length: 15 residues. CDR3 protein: CAGSLALGQGDEQYF. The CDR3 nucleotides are TGCGCCGGCAGCTTGGCTTTGGGACAGGGCGACGAGCAGTACTTC. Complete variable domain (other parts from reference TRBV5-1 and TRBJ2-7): KAGVTQTPRYLIKTRGQQVTLSCSPISGHRSVSWYQQTPGQGLQFLFEYFSETQRNKGNFPGRFSGRQFSNSRSEMNVSTLELGDSALYLCAGSLALGQGDEQYFGPGTRLTVT.

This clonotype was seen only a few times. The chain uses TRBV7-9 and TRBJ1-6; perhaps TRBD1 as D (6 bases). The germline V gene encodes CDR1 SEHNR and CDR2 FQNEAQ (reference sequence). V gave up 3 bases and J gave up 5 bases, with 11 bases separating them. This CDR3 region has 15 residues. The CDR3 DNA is TGTGCCAGCAGCTTGGACGGGACACATAATTCACCCCTCCACTTT. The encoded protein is CASSLDGTHNSPLHF.

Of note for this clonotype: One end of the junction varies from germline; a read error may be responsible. This CDR3 reads CASSLPSSEDGGTDAQYF. The CDR3, as DNA: TGTGCCAGCAGCTTACCATCATCCGAGGACGGAGGGACAGATGCGCAGTATTTT. V is TRBV11-2 and J is TRBJ2-3, with a weak D call TRBD1 (7 bases). Germline V CDR1 and CDR2: SGHAT, FQNNGV. CDR3 length: 18 residues.

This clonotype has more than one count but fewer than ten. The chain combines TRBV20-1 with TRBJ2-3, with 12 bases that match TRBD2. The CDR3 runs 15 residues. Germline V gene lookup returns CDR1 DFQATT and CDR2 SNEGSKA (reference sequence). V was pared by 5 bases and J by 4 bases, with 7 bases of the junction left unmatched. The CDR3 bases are TGCAGTGCTGCCGGACTAGCGGGGAATGCAGATACGCAGTATTTT. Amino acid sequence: CSAAGLAGNADTQYF.

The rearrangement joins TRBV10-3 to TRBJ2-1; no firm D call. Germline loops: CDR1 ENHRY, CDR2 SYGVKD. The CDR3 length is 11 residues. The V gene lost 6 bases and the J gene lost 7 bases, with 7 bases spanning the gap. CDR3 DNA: TGTGCCATCAGCCTAGGGAATGAGCAGTTCTTC. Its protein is CAISLGNEQFF.

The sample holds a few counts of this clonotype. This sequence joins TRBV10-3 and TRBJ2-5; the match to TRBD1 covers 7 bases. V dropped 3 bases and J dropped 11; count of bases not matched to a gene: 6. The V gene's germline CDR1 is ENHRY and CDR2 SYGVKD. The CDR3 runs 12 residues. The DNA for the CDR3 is TGTGCCATCAGTGACAGGGGGTTTGAGCAGTACTTC. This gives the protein CAISDRGFEQYF.

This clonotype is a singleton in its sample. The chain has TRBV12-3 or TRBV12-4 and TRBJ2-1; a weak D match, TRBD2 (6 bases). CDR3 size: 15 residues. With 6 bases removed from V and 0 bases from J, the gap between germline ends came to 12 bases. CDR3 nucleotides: TGTGCCAGCAGCACTAGCTTCGGCTCCTACAATGAGCAGTTCTTC. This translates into CASSTSFGSYNEQFF.

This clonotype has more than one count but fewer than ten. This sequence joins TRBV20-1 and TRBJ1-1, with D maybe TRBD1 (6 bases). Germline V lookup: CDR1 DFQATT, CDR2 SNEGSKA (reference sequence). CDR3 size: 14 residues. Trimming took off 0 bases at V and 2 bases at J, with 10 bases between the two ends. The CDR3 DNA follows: TGCAGTGCTAGAGACCGGACAGCCAACACTGAAGCTTTCTTT. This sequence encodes CSARDRTANTEAFF.

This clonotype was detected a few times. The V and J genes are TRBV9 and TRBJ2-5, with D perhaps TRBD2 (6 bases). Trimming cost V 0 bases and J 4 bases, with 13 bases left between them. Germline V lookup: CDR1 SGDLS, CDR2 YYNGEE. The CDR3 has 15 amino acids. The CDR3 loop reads CASSVGLALGETQYF. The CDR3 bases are TGTGCCAGCAGCGTAGGGCTAGCGCTGGGAGAGACCCAGTACTTC.

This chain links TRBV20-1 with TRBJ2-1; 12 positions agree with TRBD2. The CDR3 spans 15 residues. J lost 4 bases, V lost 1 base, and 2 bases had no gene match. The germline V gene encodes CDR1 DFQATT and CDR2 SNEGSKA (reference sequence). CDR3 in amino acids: CSARGTSGMYNEQFF. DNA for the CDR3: TGCAGTGCTAGAGGGACTAGCGGGATGTACAATGAGCAGTTCTTC.

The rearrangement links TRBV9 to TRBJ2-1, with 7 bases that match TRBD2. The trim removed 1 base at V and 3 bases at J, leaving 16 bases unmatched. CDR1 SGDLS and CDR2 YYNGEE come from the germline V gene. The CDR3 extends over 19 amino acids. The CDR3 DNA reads TGTGCCAGCAGCGTATCGAGCGTTAGAATGGGGGGGTACTACAATGAGCAGTTCTTC. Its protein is CASSVSSVRMGGYYNEQFF.

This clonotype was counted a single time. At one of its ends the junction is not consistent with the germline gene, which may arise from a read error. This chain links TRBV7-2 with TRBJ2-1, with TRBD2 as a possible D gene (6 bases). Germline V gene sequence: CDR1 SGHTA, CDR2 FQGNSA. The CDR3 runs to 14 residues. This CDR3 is CASSLDSGYNKQFF. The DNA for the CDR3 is TGTGCCAGCAGCTTAGATAGCGGTTACAATAAGCAGTTCTTC.

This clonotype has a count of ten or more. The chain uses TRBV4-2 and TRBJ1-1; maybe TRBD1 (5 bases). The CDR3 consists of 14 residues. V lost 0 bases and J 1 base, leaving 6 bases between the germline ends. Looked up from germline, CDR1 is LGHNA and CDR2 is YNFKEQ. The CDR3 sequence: CASSQDGGNTEAFF. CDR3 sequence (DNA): TGTGCCAGCAGCCAAGATGGGGGGAACACTGAAGCTTTCTTT.

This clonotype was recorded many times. The CDR3 nucleotides read TGCGCCAGCAGCCAAGCGGCTAGCGGGGCCTACGAGCAGTACTTC. It codes for CASSQAASGAYEQYF. The chain has TRBV4-1 and TRBJ2-7, with 9 bases aligning to TRBD2. Trimming cost V 1 base and J 2 bases; bases outside gene matches: 3. Germline V gene data show CDR1 as MGHRA and CDR2 as YSYEKL. The CDR3 has 15 residues.

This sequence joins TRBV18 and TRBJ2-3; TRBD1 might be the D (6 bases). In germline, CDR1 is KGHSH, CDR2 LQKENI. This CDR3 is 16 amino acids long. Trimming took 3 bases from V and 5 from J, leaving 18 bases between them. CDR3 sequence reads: CASSPLPDSGGDTQYF. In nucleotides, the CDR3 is TGTGCCAGCTCACCTCTGCCGGACAGCGGCGGAGATACGCAGTATTTT.

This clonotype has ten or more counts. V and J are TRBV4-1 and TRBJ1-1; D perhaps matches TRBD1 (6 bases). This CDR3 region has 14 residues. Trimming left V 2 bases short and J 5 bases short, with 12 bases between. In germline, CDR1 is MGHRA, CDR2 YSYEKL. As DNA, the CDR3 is TGCGCCAGCAGCCAACCAGGGGTTCGGACTGAAGCTTTCTTT. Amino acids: CASSQPGVRTEAFF.

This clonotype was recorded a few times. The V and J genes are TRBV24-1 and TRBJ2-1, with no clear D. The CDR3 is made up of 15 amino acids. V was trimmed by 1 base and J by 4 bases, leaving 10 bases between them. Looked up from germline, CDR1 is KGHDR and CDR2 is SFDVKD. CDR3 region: CATSDFTEAYNEQFF. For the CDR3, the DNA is TGTGCCACCAGTGATTTCACCGAAGCTTACAATGAGCAGTTCTTC.

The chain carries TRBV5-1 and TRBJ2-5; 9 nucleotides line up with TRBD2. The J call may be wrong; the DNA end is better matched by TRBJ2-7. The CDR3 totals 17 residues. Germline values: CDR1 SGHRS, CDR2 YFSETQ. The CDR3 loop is CASSFVGSGGASYEQYF. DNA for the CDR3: TGCGCCAGCAGCTTTGTTGGTAGCGGGGGAGCCTCCTACGAGCAGTACTTC.

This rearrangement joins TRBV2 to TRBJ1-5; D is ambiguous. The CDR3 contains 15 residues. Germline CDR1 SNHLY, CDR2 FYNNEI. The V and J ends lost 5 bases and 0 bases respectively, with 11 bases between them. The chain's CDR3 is CASSYQVNSNQPQHF. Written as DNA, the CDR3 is TGTGCCAGCAGTTACCAGGTAAATAGCAATCAGCCCCAGCATTTT.